This T cell receptor beta chain is from a study of blood T cell repertoires in COVID-19. Study in general: T cells, B-cell-depleted T cells, or PBMCs supplied cDNA or gDNA.

Per germline, CDR1 LNHNV and CDR2 YYDKDF (reference sequence). The V segment lost 0 bases and the J segment 5 bases; nucleotides outside the gene matches: 4. The CDR3 runs 14 residues. Original data processing: Nucleated cell counts were estimated from reference gene primer amplification. This table comes from immunoSEQ multiplex PCR, and its TCRdb copy is limited to in-frame clones, with some not included. V and J calls plus clone size are reproduced from that table; the DNA served to infer D and trimming. The sample contains over 200,000 clones, 75% to 90% of which appear only once. The chain is built from TRBV15 and TRBJ2-7; TRBD1 matches 7 bases. This sequence was found in a man aged 60-69 years who had recovered from COVID-19. What was sequenced was peripheral blood. The CDR3 region has the DNA TGTGCCACCAGCAGAGAACAGGGGCCCAACGAGCAGTACTTC. Translation: CATSREQGPNEQYF.